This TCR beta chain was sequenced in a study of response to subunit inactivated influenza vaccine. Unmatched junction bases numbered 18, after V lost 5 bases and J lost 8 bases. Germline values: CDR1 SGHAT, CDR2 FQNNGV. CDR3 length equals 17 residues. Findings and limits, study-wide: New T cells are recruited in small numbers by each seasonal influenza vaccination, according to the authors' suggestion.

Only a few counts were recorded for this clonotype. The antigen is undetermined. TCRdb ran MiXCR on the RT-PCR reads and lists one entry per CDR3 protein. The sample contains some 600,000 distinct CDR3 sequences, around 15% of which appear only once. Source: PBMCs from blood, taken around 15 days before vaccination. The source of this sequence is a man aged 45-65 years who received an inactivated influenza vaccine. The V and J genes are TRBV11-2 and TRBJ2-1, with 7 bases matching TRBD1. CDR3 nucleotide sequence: TGTGCCAGCAGCCAATCACTGGGGAGACAGGGCCTCTATGAGCAGTTCTTC. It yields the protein CASSQSLGRQGLYEQFF.